The clone carrying this T cell receptor beta chain was detected a few times. This CDR3 contains 16 residues. V trimming: 5 bases; J trimming: 4 bases; junction bases outside the gene matches: 7. Germline V gives CDR1 LNHNV, CDR2 YYDKDF (reference sequence). The source of the sample is a study of blood T cell repertoires in COVID-19. Across the study: From the United States, Italy and Spain came samples of acute and convalescent COVID-19. T cells, B-cell-depleted T cells, or PBMCs provided the cDNA or gDNA that served as material.

In the authors' workflow: Nucleated cell number was recorded as an estimate derived from reference gene primer amplification. Data came from immunoSEQ multiplex PCR; TCRdb stores just in-frame clones and leaves some out. Clone size and the V and J calls come from that table; the DNA yielded D and trimming. The sample carries approximately 100,000 clones, about 90% recorded once. The chain has TRBV15 and TRBJ2-7; TRBD2 agrees at 14 bases. The sample taken for sequencing was peripheral blood. This TCR was recovered from a human donor in a cohort sampled during active COVID-19. CDR3 region: CATSGGLAGGGYEQYF. The DNA of the CDR3 is TGTGCCACCAGCGGAGGACTAGCGGGAGGAGGGTACGAGCAGTACTTC.